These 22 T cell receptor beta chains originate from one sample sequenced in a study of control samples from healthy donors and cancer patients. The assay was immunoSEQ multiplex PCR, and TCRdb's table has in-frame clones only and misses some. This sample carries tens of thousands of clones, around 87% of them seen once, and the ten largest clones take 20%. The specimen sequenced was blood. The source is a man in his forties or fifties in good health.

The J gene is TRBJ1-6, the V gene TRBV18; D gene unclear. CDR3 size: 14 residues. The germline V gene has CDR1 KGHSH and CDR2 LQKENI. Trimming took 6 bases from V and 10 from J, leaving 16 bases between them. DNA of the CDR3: TGTGCCAGCTCCCTAAACGCACAAGACTCACCCCTCCACTTT. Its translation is CASSLNAQDSPLHF. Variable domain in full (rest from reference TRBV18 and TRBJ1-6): NAGVMQNPRHLVRRRGQEARLRCSPMKGHSHVYWYRQLPEEGLKFMVYLQKENIIDESGMPKERFSAEFPKEGPSILRIQQVVRGDSAAYFCASSLNAQDSPLHFGNGTRLTVT.

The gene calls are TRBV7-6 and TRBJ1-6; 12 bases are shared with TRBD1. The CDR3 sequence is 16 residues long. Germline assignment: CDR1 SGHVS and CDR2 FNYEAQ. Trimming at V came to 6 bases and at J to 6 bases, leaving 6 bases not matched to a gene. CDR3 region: CASSPGQGAFNSPLHF. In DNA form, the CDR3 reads TGTGCCAGCAGTCCGGGACAGGGGGCATTTAATTCACCCCTCCACTTT.

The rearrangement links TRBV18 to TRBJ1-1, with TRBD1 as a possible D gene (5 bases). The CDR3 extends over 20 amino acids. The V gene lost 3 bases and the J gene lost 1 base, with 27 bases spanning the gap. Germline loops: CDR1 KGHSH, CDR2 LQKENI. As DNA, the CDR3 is TGTGCCAGCTCACCGAGCAAGGGCAGGGTTCGTGACGATGCGAACACTGAAGCTTTCTTT. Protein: CASSPSKGRVRDDANTEAFF.

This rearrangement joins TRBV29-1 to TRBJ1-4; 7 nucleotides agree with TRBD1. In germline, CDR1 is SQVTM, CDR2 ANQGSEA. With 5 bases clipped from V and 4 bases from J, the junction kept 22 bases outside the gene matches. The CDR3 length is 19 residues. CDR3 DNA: TGCAGCGTTTGGGCACCCGGGACAGCAACCTTAGCGGGTAATGAAAAACTGTTTTTT. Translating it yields CSVWAPGTATLAGNEKLFF.

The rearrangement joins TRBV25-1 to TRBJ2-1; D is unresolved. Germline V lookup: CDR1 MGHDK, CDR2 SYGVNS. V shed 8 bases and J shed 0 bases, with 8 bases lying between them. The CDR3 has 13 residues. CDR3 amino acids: CASREDSYNEQFF. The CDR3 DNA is TGTGCCAGCCGCGAAGACTCCTACAATGAGCAGTTCTTC.

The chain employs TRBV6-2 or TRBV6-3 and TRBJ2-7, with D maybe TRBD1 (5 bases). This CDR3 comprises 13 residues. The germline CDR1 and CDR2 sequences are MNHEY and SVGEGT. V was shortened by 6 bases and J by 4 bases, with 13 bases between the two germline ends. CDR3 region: CASSLQTEYEQYF. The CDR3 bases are TGTGCCAGCAGCCTTCAGACAGAATACGAGCAGTACTTC.

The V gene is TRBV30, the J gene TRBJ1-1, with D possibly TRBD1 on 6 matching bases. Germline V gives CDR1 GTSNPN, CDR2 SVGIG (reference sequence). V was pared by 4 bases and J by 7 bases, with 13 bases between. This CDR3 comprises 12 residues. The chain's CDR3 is CAWTGALGEAFF. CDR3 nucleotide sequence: TGTGCCTGGACGGGGGCGCTTGGTGAAGCTTTCTTT.

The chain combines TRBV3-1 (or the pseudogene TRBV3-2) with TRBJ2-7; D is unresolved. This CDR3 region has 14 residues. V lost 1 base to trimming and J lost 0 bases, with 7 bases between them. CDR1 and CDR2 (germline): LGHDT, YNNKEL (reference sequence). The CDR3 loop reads CASSQAACSYEQYV. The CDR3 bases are TGTGCCAGCAGCCAAGCTGCGTGCTCCTACGAGCAGTACGTC.

CDR3: CASSLEVTSLTDTQYF. Written as DNA, the CDR3 is TGCGCCAGCAGCTTGGAAGTGACTAGTCTTACAGATACGCAGTATTTT. This sequence joins TRBV5-1 and TRBJ2-3; TRBD2 might be the D (6 bases). The V gene's germline CDR1 is SGHRS and CDR2 YFSETQ. Trimming removed 0 bases at V and 3 bases at J, with 14 bases between. The CDR3 is 16 residues long.

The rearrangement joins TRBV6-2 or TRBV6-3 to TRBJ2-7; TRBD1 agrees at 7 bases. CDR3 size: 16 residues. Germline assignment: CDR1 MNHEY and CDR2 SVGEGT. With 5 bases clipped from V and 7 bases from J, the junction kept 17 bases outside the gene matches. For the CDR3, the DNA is TGTGCCAGCAGTCCCAGGGACAGCTCCATCCCTCGGGAGCAGTACTTC. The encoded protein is CASSPRDSSIPREQYF.

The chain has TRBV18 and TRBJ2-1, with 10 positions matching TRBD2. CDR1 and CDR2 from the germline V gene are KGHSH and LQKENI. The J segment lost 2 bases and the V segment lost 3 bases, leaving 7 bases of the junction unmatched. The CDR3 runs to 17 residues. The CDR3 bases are TGTGCCAGCTCACCCCTAGCGGGGGCCGCCACCTACAATGAGCAGTTCTTC. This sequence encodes CASSPLAGAATYNEQFF.

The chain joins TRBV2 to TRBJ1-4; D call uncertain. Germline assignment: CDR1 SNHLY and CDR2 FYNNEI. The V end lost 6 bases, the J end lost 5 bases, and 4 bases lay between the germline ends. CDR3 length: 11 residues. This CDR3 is CASRGNEKLFF. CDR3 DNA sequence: TGTGCCAGCAGGGGGAATGAAAAACTGTTTTTT.

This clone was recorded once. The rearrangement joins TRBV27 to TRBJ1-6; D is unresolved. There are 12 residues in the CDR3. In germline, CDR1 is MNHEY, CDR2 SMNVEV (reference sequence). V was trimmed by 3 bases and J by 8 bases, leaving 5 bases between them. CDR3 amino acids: CASSFRDSPLHF. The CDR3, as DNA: TGTGCCAGCAGTTTTCGGGATTCACCCCTCCACTTT.

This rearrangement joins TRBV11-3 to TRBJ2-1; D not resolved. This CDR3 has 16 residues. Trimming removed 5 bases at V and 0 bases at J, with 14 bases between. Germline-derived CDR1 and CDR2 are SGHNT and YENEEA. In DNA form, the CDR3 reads TGTGCCAGCAGCCCAGTCCGCGATACCTCCTACAATGAGCAGTTCTTC. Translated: CASSPVRDTSYNEQFF.

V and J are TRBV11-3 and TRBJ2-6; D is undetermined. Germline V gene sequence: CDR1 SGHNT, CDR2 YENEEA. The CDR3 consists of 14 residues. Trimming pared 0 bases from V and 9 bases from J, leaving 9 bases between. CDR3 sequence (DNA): TGTGCCAGCAGCTTAGACCGGGTTGTCAACGTCCTGACTTTC. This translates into CASSLDRVVNVLTF.

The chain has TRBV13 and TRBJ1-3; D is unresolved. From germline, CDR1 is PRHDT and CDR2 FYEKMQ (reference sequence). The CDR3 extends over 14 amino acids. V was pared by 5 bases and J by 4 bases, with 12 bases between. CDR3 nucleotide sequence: TGTGCCAGCAGCCCCTGGAGAGAGGGAAACACCATATATTTT. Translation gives CASSPWREGNTIYF.

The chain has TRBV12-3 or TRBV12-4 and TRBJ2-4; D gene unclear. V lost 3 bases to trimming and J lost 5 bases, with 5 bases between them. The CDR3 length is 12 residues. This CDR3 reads CASSFLENIQYF. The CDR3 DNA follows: TGTGCCAGCAGTTTCCTAGAAAACATTCAGTACTTC.

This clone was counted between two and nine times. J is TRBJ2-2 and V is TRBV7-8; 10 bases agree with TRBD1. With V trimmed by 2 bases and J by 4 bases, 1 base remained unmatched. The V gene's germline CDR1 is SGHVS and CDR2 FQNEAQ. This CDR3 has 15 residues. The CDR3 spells CASSLRDRGTGELFF. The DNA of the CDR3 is TGTGCCAGCAGCTTAAGGGACAGGGGCACCGGGGAGCTGTTTTTT. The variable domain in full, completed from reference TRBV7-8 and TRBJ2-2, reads GAGVSQSPRYKVAKRGQDVALRCDPISGHVSLFWYQQALGQGPEFLTYFQNEAQLDKSGLPSDRFFAERPEGSVSTLKIQRTQQEDSAVYLCASSLRDRGTGELFFGEGSRLTVL.

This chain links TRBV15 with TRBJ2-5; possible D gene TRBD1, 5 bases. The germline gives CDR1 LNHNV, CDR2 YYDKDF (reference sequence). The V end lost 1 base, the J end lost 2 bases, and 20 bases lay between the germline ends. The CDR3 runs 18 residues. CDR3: CATSRGTGPRAGQETQYF. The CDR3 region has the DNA TGTGCCACCAGCAGAGGGACGGGCCCTCGTGCAGGGCAAGAGACCCAGTACTTC.

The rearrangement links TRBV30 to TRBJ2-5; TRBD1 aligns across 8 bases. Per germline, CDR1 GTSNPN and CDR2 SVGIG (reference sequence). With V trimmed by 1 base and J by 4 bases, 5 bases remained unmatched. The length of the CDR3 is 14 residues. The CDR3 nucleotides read TGTGCCTGGAGTGCGGGCAGGGGGCTAGAGACCCAGTACTTC. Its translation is CAWSAGRGLETQYF.

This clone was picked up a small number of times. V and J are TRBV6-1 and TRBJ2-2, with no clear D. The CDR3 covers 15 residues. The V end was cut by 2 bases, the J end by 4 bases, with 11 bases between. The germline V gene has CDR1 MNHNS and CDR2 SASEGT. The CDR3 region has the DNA TGTGCCAGCAGTGAATCCCCCTTAACCACCGGGGAGCTGTTTTTT. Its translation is CASSESPLTTGELFF.

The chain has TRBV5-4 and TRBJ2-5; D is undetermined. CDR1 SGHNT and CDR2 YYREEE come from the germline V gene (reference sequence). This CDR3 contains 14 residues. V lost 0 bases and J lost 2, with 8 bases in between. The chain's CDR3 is CASSLAAVQETQYF. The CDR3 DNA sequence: TGTGCCAGCAGCTTGGCCGCTGTGCAAGAGACCCAGTACTTC.